This is a list of T cell receptor beta chains from one sample in a study of shared clonotypes between healthy human individuals. Measured with immunoSEQ multiplex PCR; TCRdb has only the in-frame clones, and not every one. Here the sample spans approximately 1,500,000 clones, roughly 96% being singletons. The sample was naive CD4+ T cells sorted from blood. These receptors were taken from a man aged 25-45 years in good health. The conserved cysteine and the conserved F or W are not part of the CDR3 here. Fields, in order: CDR3 length, clone size, V gene, J gene, D gene, CDR3 protein. The D gene is left open where the match is weak. Not all rows give a size; the values are once, few, many and, for expanded clones, a class.

cdr3_length: 9
clone_size: .
v_call: TRBV6-6
j_call: TRBJ2-7
d_call: .
cdr3_aa: ASSRYLEQY

cdr3_length: 12
clone_size: .
v_call: TRBV5-4
j_call: TRBJ2-1
d_call: TRBD2
cdr3_aa: ASSGLAGVAEQF

cdr3_length: 11
clone_size: .
v_call: TRBV29-1
j_call: TRBJ2-3
d_call: TRBD2
cdr3_aa: SVGGSGTDTQY

cdr3_length: 13
clone_size: .
v_call: TRBV18
j_call: TRBJ2-1
d_call: .
cdr3_aa: ASSPTGPSTNEQF

cdr3_length: 12
clone_size: .
v_call: TRBV2
j_call: TRBJ2-7
d_call: TRBD1
cdr3_aa: ASRWDRESYEQY

cdr3_length: 11
clone_size: few
v_call: TRBV18
j_call: TRBJ2-3
d_call: .
cdr3_aa: ASSPLGTDTQY

cdr3_length: 15
clone_size: .
v_call: TRBV18
j_call: TRBJ2-1
d_call: TRBD2
cdr3_aa: ASSPVFLAGGGNEQF

cdr3_length: 12
clone_size: .
v_call: TRBV28
j_call: TRBJ2-7
d_call: TRBD2
cdr3_aa: ASSPAGGAYEQY

cdr3_length: 11
clone_size: .
v_call: TRBV10-3
j_call: TRBJ2-1
d_call: .
cdr3_aa: AISAAVRNEQF

cdr3_length: 13
clone_size: once
v_call: TRBV15
j_call: TRBJ2-4
d_call: .
cdr3_aa: ATSKTGIAKNIQY

cdr3_length: 12
clone_size: once
v_call: TRBV11-2
j_call: TRBJ1-5
d_call: .
cdr3_aa: ASSYWGMNQPQH

cdr3_length: 13
clone_size: .
v_call: TRBV28
j_call: TRBJ1-3
d_call: .
cdr3_aa: ASSSTGFSGNTIY

cdr3_length: 13
clone_size: .
v_call: TRBV5-1
j_call: TRBJ1-1
d_call: .
cdr3_aa: ASSLALLGNTEAF

cdr3_length: 11
clone_size: .
v_call: TRBV9
j_call: TRBJ2-5
d_call: .
cdr3_aa: ASSVGRFGTQY

cdr3_length: 11
clone_size: few
v_call: TRBV10-3
j_call: TRBJ2-2
d_call: .
cdr3_aa: AIRPEGTGELF

cdr3_length: 12
clone_size: .
v_call: TRBV6-5
j_call: TRBJ1-6
d_call: .
cdr3_aa: ASRMRSLNSPLH

cdr3_length: 14
clone_size: .
v_call: TRBV5-1
j_call: TRBJ2-2
d_call: TRBD1
cdr3_aa: ASSLLTGPNTGELF

cdr3_length: 12
clone_size: .
v_call: TRBV6-1
j_call: TRBJ2-4
d_call: .
cdr3_aa: ASSEGAGIDIQY

cdr3_length: 8
clone_size: .
v_call: TRBV29-1
j_call: TRBJ2-3
d_call: .
cdr3_aa: SVVSGAWV

cdr3_length: 12
clone_size: .
v_call: TRBV28
j_call: TRBJ1-1
d_call: .
cdr3_aa: ASSISQGYTEAF

cdr3_length: 13
clone_size: .
v_call: TRBV6-6
j_call: TRBJ1-2
d_call: TRBD1
cdr3_aa: ASSYRGADRAGYT

cdr3_length: 12
clone_size: .
v_call: TRBV2
j_call: TRBJ2-1
d_call: .
cdr3_aa: ASSIQRRHNEQF

cdr3_length: 12
clone_size: once
v_call: TRBV5-1
j_call: TRBJ2-3
d_call: .
cdr3_aa: ASSLGSGTDTQY

cdr3_length: 11
clone_size: .
v_call: TRBV11-2
j_call: TRBJ2-7
d_call: .
cdr3_aa: ASSPQGGREQY

cdr3_length: 14
clone_size: once
v_call: TRBV19
j_call: TRBJ2-2
d_call: .
cdr3_aa: ASHMGRPYSGGELF

cdr3_length: 14
clone_size: .
v_call: TRBV19
j_call: TRBJ2-3
d_call: .
cdr3_aa: ASSIDQASGTDTQY

cdr3_length: 12
clone_size: .
v_call: TRBV12-5
j_call: TRBJ2-1
d_call: .
cdr3_aa: ASGPGTDNNEQF

cdr3_length: 14
clone_size: .
v_call: TRBV14
j_call: TRBJ2-2
d_call: .
cdr3_aa: ASSPSGRWNTGELF

cdr3_length: 12
clone_size: once
v_call: TRBV28
j_call: TRBJ2-7
d_call: .
cdr3_aa: ASTAGLPTYEQY

cdr3_length: 12
clone_size: .
v_call: TRBV9
j_call: TRBJ2-1
d_call: .
cdr3_aa: ASSVRAQPGEQF

cdr3_length: 13
clone_size: .
v_call: TRBV7-8
j_call: TRBJ2-7
d_call: TRBD1
cdr3_aa: ASSSQTGGAYEQY

cdr3_length: 12
clone_size: .
v_call: TRBV18
j_call: TRBJ1-1
d_call: .
cdr3_aa: ASSPGHGSREAF

cdr3_length: 13
clone_size: .
v_call: TRBV5-1
j_call: TRBJ2-2
d_call: TRBD1
cdr3_aa: ASSHRDSNTGELF

cdr3_length: 8
clone_size: .
v_call: TRBV20-1
j_call: TRBJ2-1
d_call: .
cdr3_aa: SAGVDEQF

cdr3_length: 13
clone_size: .
v_call: TRBV6-1
j_call: TRBJ2-7
d_call: TRBD1
cdr3_aa: ASSETWTGDYEQY

cdr3_length: 12
clone_size: .
v_call: TRBV6-1
j_call: TRBJ1-4
d_call: .
cdr3_aa: ASSDQTRGGKLF

cdr3_length: 9
clone_size: .
v_call: TRBV14
j_call: TRBJ2-5
d_call: .
cdr3_aa: ASSQVETQY

cdr3_length: 15
clone_size: .
v_call: TRBV11-2
j_call: TRBJ2-7
d_call: .
cdr3_aa: ASSLLGGGFNPYEQY

cdr3_length: 15
clone_size: .
v_call: TRBV6-1
j_call: TRBJ2-1
d_call: .
cdr3_aa: ASSGYRERGSYNEQF

cdr3_length: 14
clone_size: once
v_call: TRBV6-6
j_call: TRBJ2-1
d_call: TRBD2
cdr3_aa: ASSYSPGGVDNEQF